The 25 T cell receptor beta chains below come from one sample, sequenced in a study of shared clonotypes between healthy human individuals (dated by TCRdb to about 2020). To prepare the library, the immunoSEQ multiplex PCR assay was applied. TCRdb's version of the immuneACCESS table is confined to in-frame rearrangements and falls short of the full clone set. An unresolved V gene accounts for under half of the shortfall where checked; the remainder is of unknown origin. Within this sample are 1.5 million to 2.5 million clones, with about 95% of them counted one time only. The ten largest clones add up to roughly 1.2% of the sample. For the CD8 naive samples, CD45RO-negative cells were positively selected for CCR7, yielding a CD45RA+CCR7+ population from which TemRA cells were excluded. Sequenced sample: naive CD8+ T cells sorted from blood. The sample's cell subset or site label is to be understood as: CD45RA+CCR7+. These receptors came from a man in his late teens or twenties in good health.

The chain has TRBV5-6 and TRBJ2-1; 11 bases are a match to TRBD2. Germline V gene data show CDR1 as SGHDT and CDR2 as YYEEEE. After removal of 4 bases from V and 5 bases from J, the junction contained 11 bases not matched to a gene. The CDR3 loop spans 17 amino acids. CDR3 nucleotides: TGTGCCAGCAGCGGGAGGTGGGTAGCGGGAGGGGACAATGAGCAGTTCTTC. It is translated as CASSGRWVAGGDNEQFF.

Only one count was recorded for this clone. V usage is TRBV6-5 and J usage is TRBJ1-5; 7 positions agree with TRBD1. Trimming at V came to 5 bases and at J to 5 bases, leaving 6 bases not matched to a gene. Germline-derived CDR1 and CDR2 are MNHEY and SVGAGI. This CDR3 comprises 14 residues. This CDR3 is CASSLDRADQPQHF. Written as DNA, the CDR3 is TGTGCCAGCAGTCTCGACAGGGCTGATCAGCCCCAGCATTTT.

This sequence joins TRBV5-5 and TRBJ1-2, with unresolved D. CDR3 length: 14 residues. The germline V gene encodes CDR1 SGHKS and CDR2 YYEKEE (reference sequence). Trimming cost V 0 bases and J 4 bases, with 10 bases left between them. CDR3 sequence reads: CASSLGGGVYGYTF. The CDR3 DNA is TGTGCCAGCAGCTTGGGTGGAGGAGTCTATGGCTACACCTTC.

In DNA form, the CDR3 reads TGTGCCAGCAGTGAATGGGGGGCGGACACTGAAGCTTTCTTT. Residues: CASSEWGADTEAFF. The genes are TRBV6-1 and TRBJ1-1, with D possibly being TRBD1 (6 bases). CDR1 is MNHNS, CDR2 SASEGT, per germline. The CDR3 sequence is 14 residues long. V was cut by 2 bases and J by 3 bases, with 10 bases left in between.

V is TRBV5-1 and J is TRBJ1-1; 8 bases are a match to TRBD1. Germline V gene sequence: CDR1 SGHRS, CDR2 YFSETQ. V was pared by 0 bases and J by 7 bases, with 11 bases of the junction left unmatched. This CDR3 is built from 16 residues. DNA of the CDR3: TGCGCCAGCAGCTTGGATCCAGGGGGCAGGATGATTGAAGCTTTCTTT. Protein product: CASSLDPGGRMIEAFF.

CDR3 sequence: CASSYHEMTEAFF. CDR3 nucleotide sequence: TGTGCCAGCAGTTACCACGAAATGACTGAAGCTTTCTTT. The V and J genes are TRBV6-5 and TRBJ1-1; D is unclear. V lost 2 bases, J lost 5 bases, and 9 bases lay in between. The germline gives CDR1 MNHEY, CDR2 SVGAGI. The CDR3 totals 13 residues.

For this clone: Other nucleotide sequences in the sample specify the same CDR3. The V gene is TRBV27, the J gene TRBJ2-5, with 9 bases that match TRBD1. After removal of 5 bases from V and 2 bases from J, the junction contained 3 bases not matched to a gene. The CDR3 spans 14 residues. Germline assignment: CDR1 MNHEY and CDR2 SMNVEV (reference sequence). CDR3 residues: CASSLTGGQETQYF. CDR3 nucleotides: TGTGCCAGCAGTCTGACAGGGGGGCAAGAGACCCAGTACTTC.

The rearrangement links TRBV9 to TRBJ2-1; tentatively, D is TRBD2 (5 bases). The germline gives CDR1 SGDLS, CDR2 YYNGEE. V lost 0 bases and J lost 8, with 9 bases in between. The CDR3 contains 13 residues. The CDR3 spells CASSVDSGYEQFF. The CDR3 DNA follows: TGTGCCAGCAGCGTAGACAGCGGCTATGAGCAGTTCTTC.

This chain's CDR3 is CASSPWTSGPKSSYNEQFF. The CDR3 DNA reads as TGCGCCAGCAGCCCCTGGACTAGCGGGCCGAAGAGTTCCTACAATGAGCAGTTCTTC. This chain uses TRBV5-1 with TRBJ2-1; 11 bases line up with TRBD2. The junction had 13 bases not matched to a gene; V was cut back by 4 bases and J by 1 base. The CDR3 has 19 amino acids. Germline CDR1 and CDR2: SGHRS and YFSETQ.

The rearrangement links TRBV4-1 to TRBJ2-7; D remains ambiguous. The V gene's germline CDR1 is MGHRA and CDR2 YSYEKL. The CDR3 spans 13 residues. V shed 8 bases and J shed 2 bases, with 13 bases lying between them. CDR3 region: CASSSRVPYEQYF. The CDR3 nucleotides are TGCGCCAGCTCCAGCCGGGTACCCTACGAGCAGTACTTC.

With regard to this clone: Other DNA sequences in the same sample also yield this CDR3. This chain joins TRBV7-9 and TRBJ1-2, with D unclear. The germline V gene encodes CDR1 SEHNR and CDR2 FQNEAQ (reference sequence). This CDR3 contains 13 residues. Trimming left V 0 bases short and J 3 bases short, with 5 bases between. The CDR3 DNA reads as TGTGCCAGCAGCTTAGCAGGCGACTATGGCTACACCTTC. Protein sequence: CASSLAGDYGYTF.

The chain is built from TRBV4-1 and TRBJ1-5; tentatively, D is TRBD1 (5 bases). The V gene's germline CDR1 is MGHRA and CDR2 YSYEKL. The V end lost 4 bases, the J end lost 6 bases, and 16 bases lay between the germline ends. The CDR3 length is 15 residues. The CDR3 sequence is CASSLIAGEGQPQHF. Here the CDR3 DNA reads TGCGCCAGCAGCCTTATAGCGGGGGAGGGTCAGCCCCAGCATTTT.

Here the CDR3 DNA reads TGTGCCAGTAGTCCTGGGACTAGTAACTACGAGCAGTACTTC. This translates into CASSPGTSNYEQYF. The chain couples TRBV19 to TRBJ2-7, with TRBD2 matching 8 bases. The J segment lost 3 bases and the V segment lost 5 bases, leaving 6 bases of the junction unmatched. The germline V gene has CDR1 LNHDA and CDR2 SQIVND (reference sequence). This CDR3 contains 14 residues.

J is TRBJ2-2 and V is TRBV7-9; D gene uncertain. The CDR3 totals 16 residues. The ends were cut back, 4 bases at V and 2 bases at J, with 14 bases in the middle. The germline V gene has CDR1 SEHNR and CDR2 FQNEAQ (reference sequence). The CDR3 nucleotides are TGTGCCAGCAGCTACCCAGTAGTCAGCAACACCGGGGAGCTGTTTTTT. This codes for CASSYPVVSNTGELFF.

The chain joins TRBV9 to TRBJ2-7, with 9 nucleotides matching TRBD1. The CDR3 contains 15 residues. The germline V gene encodes CDR1 SGDLS and CDR2 YYNGEE. The V segment lost 4 bases and the J segment 6 bases; nucleotides outside the gene matches: 11. CDR3 bases: TGTGCCAGCAGCTCAACAGGGGGCCCCATGGGCGAGCAGTACTTC. Its protein product is CASSSTGGPMGEQYF.

The chain combines TRBV6-6 with TRBJ2-7; no reliable D call. The length of the CDR3 is 12 residues. Germline values: CDR1 MNHNY, CDR2 SVGAGI (reference sequence). Trimming cost V 6 bases and J 1 base, with 7 bases left between them. CDR3 coding DNA: TGTGCCAGCAGGTTCGAGTCCTACGAGCAGTACTTC. Amino acid sequence: CASRFESYEQYF.

The chain recombines TRBV15 with TRBJ1-4; no reliable D call. Trimming cost V 0 bases and J 5 bases, with 10 bases left between them. Germline assignment: CDR1 LNHNV and CDR2 YYDKDF (reference sequence). There are 15 residues in the CDR3. The DNA for the CDR3 is TGTGCCACCAGCAGAGATCCAGGACGGAATGAAAAACTGTTTTTT. Protein sequence: CATSRDPGRNEKLFF.

This rearrangement joins TRBV25-1 to TRBJ1-2; D not resolved. Between the trimmed V and J ends, which lost 0 bases and 9 bases, there was a span of 11 bases. CDR1 is MGHDK, CDR2 SYGVNS, per germline. This CDR3 is built from 13 residues. The CDR3 DNA reads as TGTGCCAGCAGTGAATACGGGGATTCGAGCTACACCTTC. Protein sequence: CASSEYGDSSYTF.

This clone has only one observation. The V and J genes are TRBV9 and TRBJ2-2, with TRBD1 matching 8 bases. The germline V gene has CDR1 SGDLS and CDR2 YYNGEE. The CDR3 is 14 amino acids. Trimming cost V 2 bases and J 3 bases; bases outside gene matches: 0. CDR3 residues: CASSVRGHTGELFF. The DNA for the CDR3 is TGTGCCAGCAGCGTCAGGGGGCACACCGGGGAGCTGTTTTTT.

The chain carries TRBV7-8 and TRBJ2-7; D is undetermined. Germline assignment: CDR1 SGHVS and CDR2 FQNEAQ. V shed 2 bases and J shed 3 bases, with 8 bases lying between them. The CDR3 is 13 residues long. In DNA form, the CDR3 reads TGTGCCAGCAGCTTAAGAGGATACTACGAGCAGTACTTC. It specifies CASSLRGYYEQYF.

This chain joins TRBV25-1 and TRBJ2-3; D gene ambiguous. There are 15 residues in the CDR3. From germline, CDR1 is MGHDK and CDR2 SYGVNS. V gave up 0 bases and J gave up 3 bases, with 10 bases separating them. The CDR3 loop is CASSEYGFQTDTQYF. CDR3 coding DNA: TGTGCCAGCAGTGAATACGGATTCCAGACAGATACGCAGTATTTT.

In the case of this clone: Other DNA sequences in the sample encode the same CDR3. V and J are TRBV20-1 and TRBJ2-7; possibly TRBD2 for D (5 bases). The CDR3 contains 11 residues. Trimming removed 3 bases from V and 6 bases from J, with 9 bases in between. Germline CDR1 reads DFQATT; CDR2 reads SNEGSKA (reference sequence). The CDR3 is CSASFSGEQYF. CDR3 sequence (DNA): TGCAGTGCTAGTTTCAGCGGCGAGCAGTACTTC.

Concerning this clone: Within the sample, other DNA sequences also encode this same CDR3. This chain uses TRBV28 with TRBJ2-3; perhaps TRBD2 as D (5 bases). Trimming took 3 bases from V and 3 from J, leaving 10 bases between them. Germline V CDR1 and CDR2: MDHEN, SYDVKM. This CDR3 has 14 amino acids. CDR3 protein: CASSFRLATDTQYF. CDR3 DNA sequence: TGTGCCAGCAGTTTCAGGCTAGCTACAGATACGCAGTATTTT.

V is TRBV5-6 and J is TRBJ2-5; the D gene is possibly TRBD2 (6 bases). Trimming removed 6 bases from V and 5 bases from J, with 17 bases in between. The CDR3 is made up of 14 amino acids. The germline CDR1 and CDR2 sequences are SGHDT and YYEEEE. CDR3 loop: CASTQPGVGETQYF. The CDR3, as DNA: TGTGCCAGCACCCAGCCGGGGGTTGGGGAGACCCAGTACTTC.

This clone was detected once. V gene TRBV7-9 combines with J gene TRBJ2-2, with D perhaps matching TRBD2 (5 bases). The germline V and J ends were trimmed by 2 bases and 7 bases, with 11 bases remaining between them. This CDR3 comprises 14 residues. Per the germline V gene, CDR1 is SEHNR and CDR2 is FQNEAQ (reference sequence). The CDR3, as DNA: TGTGCCAGCAGCTTATACGGGATGGGCGGGGAGCTGTTTTTT. This encodes CASSLYGMGGELFF.